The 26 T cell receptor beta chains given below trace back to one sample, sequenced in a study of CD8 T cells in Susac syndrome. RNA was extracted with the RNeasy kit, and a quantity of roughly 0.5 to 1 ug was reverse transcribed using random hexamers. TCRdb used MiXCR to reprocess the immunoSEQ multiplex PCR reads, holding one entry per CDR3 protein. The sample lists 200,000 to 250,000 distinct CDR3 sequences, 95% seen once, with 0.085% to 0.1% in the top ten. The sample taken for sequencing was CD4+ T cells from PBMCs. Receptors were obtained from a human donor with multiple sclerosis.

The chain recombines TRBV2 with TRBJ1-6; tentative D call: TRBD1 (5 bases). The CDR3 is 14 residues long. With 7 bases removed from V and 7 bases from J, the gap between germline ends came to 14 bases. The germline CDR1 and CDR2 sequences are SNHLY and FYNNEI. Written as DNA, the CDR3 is TGTGCCAGCATCTCCGGGACGGAGAATTCACCCCTCCACTTT. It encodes CASISGTENSPLHF.

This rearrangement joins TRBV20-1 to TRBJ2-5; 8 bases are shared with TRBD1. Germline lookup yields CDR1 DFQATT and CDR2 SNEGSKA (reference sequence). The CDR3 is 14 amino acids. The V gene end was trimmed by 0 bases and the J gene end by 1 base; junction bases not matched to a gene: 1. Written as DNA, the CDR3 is TGCAGTGCTAGAGATGACAGGGGCCAAGAGACCCAGTACTTC. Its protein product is CSARDDRGQETQYF.

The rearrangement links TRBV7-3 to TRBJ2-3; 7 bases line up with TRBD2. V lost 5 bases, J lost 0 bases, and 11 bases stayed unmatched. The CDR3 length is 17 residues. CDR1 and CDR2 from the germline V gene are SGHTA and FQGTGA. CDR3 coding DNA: TGTGCCAGCAGCACCAGACGTCTAGCGGCTAGCACAGATACGCAGTATTTT. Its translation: CASSTRRLAASTDTQYF. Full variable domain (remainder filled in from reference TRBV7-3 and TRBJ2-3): GAGVSQTPSNKVTEKGKYVELRCDPISGHTALYWYRQSLGQGPEFLIYFQGTGAADDSGLPNDRFFAVRPEGSVSTLKIQRTERGDSAVYLCASSTRRLAASTDTQYFGPGTRLTVL.

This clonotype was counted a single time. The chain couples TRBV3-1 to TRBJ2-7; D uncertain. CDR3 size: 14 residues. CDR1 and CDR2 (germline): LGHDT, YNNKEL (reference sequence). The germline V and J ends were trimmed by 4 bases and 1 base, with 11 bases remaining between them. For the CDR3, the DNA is TGTGCCAGCAGCCCCCACGCGACATCCTACGAGCAGTACTTC. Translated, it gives CASSPHATSYEQYF.

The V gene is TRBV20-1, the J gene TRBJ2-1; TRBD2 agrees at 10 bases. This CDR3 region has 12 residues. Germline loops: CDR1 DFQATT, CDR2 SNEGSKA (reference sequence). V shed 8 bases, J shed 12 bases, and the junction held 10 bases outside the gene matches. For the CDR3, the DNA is TGCAGTACCGTTGAGAGCGGGGGGGTGCAGTTCTTC. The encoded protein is CSTVESGGVQFF.

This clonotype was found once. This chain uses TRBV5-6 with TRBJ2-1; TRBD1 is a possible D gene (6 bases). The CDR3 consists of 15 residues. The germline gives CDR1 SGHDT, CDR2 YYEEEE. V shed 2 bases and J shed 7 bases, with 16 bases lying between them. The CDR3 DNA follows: TGTGCCAGCAGCTTCCCAGGGGAACGAGGGAATGAGCAGTTCTTC. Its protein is CASSFPGERGNEQFF. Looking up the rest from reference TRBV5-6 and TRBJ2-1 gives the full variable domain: DAGVTQSPTHLIKTRGQQVTLRCSPKSGHDTVSWYQQALGQGPQFIFQYYEEEERQRGNFPDRFSGHQFPNYSSELNVNALLLGDSALYLCASSFPGERGNEQFFGPGTRLTVL.

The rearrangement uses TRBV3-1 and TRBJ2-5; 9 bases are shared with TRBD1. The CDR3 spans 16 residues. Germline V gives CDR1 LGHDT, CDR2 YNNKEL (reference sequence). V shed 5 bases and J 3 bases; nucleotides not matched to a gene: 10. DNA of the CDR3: TGTGCCAGCAGCGCCTCGGACAGGGGCTGGAAAGAGACCCAGTACTTC. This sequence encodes CASSASDRGWKETQYF.

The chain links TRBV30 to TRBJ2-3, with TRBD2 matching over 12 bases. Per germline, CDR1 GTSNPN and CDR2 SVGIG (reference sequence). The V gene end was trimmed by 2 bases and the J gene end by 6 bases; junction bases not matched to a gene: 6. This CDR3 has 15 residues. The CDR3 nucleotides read TGTGCCTGGAGTAAGACTAGCGGGAGTGGCGATACGCAGTATTTT. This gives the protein CAWSKTSGSGDTQYF.

This CDR3 is CAISERWTGAYEQYF. CDR3 in DNA: TGTGCCATCAGTGAGAGGTGGACAGGGGCCTACGAGCAGTACTTC. The gene calls are TRBV10-3 and TRBJ2-7; 9 nucleotides match TRBD1. Germline V CDR1 and CDR2: ENHRY, SYGVKD. The CDR3 is 15 residues long. The ends lost 2 bases at V and 2 bases at J; junction bases unmatched: 4.

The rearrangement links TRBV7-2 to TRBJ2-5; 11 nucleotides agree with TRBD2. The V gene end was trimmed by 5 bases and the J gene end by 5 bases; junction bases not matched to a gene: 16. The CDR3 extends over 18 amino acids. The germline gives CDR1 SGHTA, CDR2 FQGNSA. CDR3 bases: TGTGCCAGCAGCCCTCCAAGAAGACTAGCGGGGTGGGAGGAGACCCAGTACTTC. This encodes CASSPPRRLAGWEETQYF.

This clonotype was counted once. CDR3 in DNA: TGCAGTGCTAGAGTAGCCGGCGGGAGAAGAGACGAGCAGTACTTC. It yields the protein CSARVAGGRRDEQYF. The chain recombines TRBV20-1 with TRBJ2-7, with 7 bases fitting TRBD2. Trimming removed 1 base from V and 5 bases from J; junction bases left unmatched: 11. The germline V gene has CDR1 DFQATT and CDR2 SNEGSKA (reference sequence). The CDR3 extends over 15 amino acids.

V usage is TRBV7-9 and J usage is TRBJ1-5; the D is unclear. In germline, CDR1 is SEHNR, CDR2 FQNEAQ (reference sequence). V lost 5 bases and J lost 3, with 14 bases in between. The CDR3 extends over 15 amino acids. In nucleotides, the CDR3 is TGTGCCAGCAGCCCCCCGACTGGGGACAATCAGCCCCAGCATTTT. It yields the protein CASSPPTGDNQPQHF.

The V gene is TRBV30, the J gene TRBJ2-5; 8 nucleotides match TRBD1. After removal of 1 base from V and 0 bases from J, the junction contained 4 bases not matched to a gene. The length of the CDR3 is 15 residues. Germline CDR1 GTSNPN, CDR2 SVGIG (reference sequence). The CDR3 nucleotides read TGTGCCTGGAGTGAGGGACAGGCTGACCAAGAGACCCAGTACTTC. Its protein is CAWSEGQADQETQYF.

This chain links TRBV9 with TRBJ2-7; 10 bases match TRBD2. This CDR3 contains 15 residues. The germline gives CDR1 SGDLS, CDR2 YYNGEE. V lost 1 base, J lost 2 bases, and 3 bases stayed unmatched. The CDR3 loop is CASSVTAGGTYEQYF. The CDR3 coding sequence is TGTGCCAGCAGCGTAACAGCGGGGGGGACCTACGAGCAGTACTTC.

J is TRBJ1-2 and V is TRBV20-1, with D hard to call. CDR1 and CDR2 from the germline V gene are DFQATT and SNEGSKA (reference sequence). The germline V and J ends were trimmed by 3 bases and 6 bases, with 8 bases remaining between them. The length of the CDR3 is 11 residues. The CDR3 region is CSAREGNGYTF. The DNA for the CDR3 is TGCAGTGCTAGGGAAGGGAATGGCTACACCTTC.

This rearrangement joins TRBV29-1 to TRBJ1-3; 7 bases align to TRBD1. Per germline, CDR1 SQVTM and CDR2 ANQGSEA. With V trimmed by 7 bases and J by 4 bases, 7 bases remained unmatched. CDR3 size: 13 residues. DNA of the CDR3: TGCAGCGCCAACAGGGGCGACGGAAACACCATATATTTT. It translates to CSANRGDGNTIYF. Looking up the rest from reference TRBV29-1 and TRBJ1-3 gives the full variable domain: SAVISQKPSRDICQRGTSLTIQCQVDSQVTMMFWYRQQPGQSLTLIATANQGSEATYESGFVIDKFPISRPNLTFSTLTVSNMSPEDSSIYLCSANRGDGNTIYFGEGSWLTVV.

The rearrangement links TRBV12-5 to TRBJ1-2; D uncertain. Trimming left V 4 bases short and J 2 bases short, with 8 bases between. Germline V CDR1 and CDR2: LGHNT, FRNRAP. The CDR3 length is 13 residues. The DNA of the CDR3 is TGTGCTAGTGGTTCCGGGCCGAACTATGGCTACACCTTC. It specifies CASGSGPNYGYTF. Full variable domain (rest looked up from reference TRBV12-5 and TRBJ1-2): DARVTQTPRHKVTEMGQEVTMRCQPILGHNTVFWYRQTMMQGLELLAYFRNRAPLDDSGMPKDRFSAEMPDATLATLKIQPSEPRDSAVYFCASGSGPNYGYTFGSGTRLTVV.

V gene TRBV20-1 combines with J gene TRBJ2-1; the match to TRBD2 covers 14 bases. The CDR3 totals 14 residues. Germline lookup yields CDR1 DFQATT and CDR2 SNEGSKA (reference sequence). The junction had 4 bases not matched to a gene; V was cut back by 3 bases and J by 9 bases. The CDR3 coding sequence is TGCAGTGCTAGGGGACTAGCGGGAGTGGGTGAGCAGTTCTTC. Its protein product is CSARGLAGVGEQFF.

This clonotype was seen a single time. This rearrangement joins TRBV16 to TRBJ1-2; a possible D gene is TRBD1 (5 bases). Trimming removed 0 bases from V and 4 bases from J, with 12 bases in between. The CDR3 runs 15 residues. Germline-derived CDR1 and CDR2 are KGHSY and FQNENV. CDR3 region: CASSQSHGRAYGYTF. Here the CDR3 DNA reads TGTGCCAGCAGCCAATCTCACGGCAGGGCCTATGGCTACACCTTC.

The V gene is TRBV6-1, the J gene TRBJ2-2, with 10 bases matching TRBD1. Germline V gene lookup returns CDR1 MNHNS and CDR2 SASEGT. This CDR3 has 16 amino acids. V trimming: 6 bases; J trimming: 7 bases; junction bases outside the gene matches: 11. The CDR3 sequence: CASSPGTGDGFGELFF. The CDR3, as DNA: TGTGCCAGCAGCCCAGGGACAGGGGATGGTTTCGGGGAGCTGTTTTTT.

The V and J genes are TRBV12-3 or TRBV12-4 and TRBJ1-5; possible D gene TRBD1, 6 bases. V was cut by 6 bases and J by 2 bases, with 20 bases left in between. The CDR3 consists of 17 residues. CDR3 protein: CASSSRGRVLRNQPQHF. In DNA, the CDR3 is TGTGCCAGCAGCTCCAGGGGCAGAGTCCTACGCAATCAGCCCCAGCATTTT.

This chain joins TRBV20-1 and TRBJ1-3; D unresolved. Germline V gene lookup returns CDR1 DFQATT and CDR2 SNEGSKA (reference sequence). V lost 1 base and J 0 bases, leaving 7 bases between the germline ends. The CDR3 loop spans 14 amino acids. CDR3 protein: CSARAISSGNTIYF. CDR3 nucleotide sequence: TGCAGTGCTAGAGCGATAAGCTCTGGAAACACCATATATTTT.

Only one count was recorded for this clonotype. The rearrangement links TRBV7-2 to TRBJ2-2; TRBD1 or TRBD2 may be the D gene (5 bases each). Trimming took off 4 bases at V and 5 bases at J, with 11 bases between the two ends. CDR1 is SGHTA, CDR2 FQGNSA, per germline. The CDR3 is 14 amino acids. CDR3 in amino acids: CASSWRWGTGELFF. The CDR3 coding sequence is TGTGCCAGCAGCTGGAGATGGGGGACCGGGGAGCTGTTTTTT.

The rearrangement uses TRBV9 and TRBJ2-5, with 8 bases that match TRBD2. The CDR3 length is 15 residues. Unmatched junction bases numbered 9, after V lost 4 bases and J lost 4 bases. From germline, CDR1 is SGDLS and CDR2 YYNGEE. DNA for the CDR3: TGTGCCAGCAGCACGGGGGGGGGCCGCCCAGAGACCCAGTACTTC. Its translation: CASSTGGGRPETQYF.

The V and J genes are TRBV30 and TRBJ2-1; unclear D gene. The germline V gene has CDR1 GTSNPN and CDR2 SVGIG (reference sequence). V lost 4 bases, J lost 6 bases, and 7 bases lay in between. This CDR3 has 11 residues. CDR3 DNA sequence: TGTGCCTGGATCCGACCCAATGAGCAGTTCTTC. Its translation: CAWIRPNEQFF.

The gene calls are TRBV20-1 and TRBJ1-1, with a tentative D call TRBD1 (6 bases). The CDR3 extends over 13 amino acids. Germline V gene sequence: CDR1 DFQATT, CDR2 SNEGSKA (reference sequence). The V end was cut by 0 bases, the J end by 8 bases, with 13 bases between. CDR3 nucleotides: TGCAGTGCTAGAGACAGGGCCCAGGGGGAAGCTTTCTTT. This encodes CSARDRAQGEAFF.